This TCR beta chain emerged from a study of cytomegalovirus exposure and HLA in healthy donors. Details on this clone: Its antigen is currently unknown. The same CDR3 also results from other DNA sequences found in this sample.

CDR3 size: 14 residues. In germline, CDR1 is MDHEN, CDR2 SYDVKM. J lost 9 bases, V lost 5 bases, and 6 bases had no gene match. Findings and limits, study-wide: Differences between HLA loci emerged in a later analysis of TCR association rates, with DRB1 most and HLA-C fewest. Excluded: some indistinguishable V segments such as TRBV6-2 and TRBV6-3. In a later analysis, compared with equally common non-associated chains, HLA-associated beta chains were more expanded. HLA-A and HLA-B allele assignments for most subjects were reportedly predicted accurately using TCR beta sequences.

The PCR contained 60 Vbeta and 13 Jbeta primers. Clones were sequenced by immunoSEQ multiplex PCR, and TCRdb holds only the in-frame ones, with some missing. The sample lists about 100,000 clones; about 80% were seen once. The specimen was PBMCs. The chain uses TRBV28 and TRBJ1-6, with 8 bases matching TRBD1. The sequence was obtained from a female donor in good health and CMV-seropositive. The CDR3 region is CASSQGARGSPLHF. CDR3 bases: TGTGCCAGCAGTCAGGGGGCGCGGGGTTCACCCCTCCACTTT.